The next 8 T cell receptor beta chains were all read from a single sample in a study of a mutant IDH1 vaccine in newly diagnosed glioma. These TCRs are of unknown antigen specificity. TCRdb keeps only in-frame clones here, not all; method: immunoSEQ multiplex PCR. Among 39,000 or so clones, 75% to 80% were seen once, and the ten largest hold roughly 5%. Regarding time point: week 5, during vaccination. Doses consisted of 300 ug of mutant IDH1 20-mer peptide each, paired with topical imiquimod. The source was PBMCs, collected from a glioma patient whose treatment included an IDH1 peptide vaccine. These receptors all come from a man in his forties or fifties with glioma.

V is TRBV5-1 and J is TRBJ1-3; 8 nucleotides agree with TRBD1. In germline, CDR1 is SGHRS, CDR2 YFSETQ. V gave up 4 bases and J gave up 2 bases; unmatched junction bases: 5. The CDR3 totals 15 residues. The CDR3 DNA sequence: TGCGCCAGCAGCCCAGGGGGCATGGCTGGAAACACCATATATTTT. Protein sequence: CASSPGGMAGNTIYF.

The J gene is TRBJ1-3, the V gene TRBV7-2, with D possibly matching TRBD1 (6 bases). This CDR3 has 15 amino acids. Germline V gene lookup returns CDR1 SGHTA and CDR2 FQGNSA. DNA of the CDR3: TGTGCGAAACCCCCCCCGGGGGCGGATGGAAACACCATATATTTT. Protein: CAKPPPGADGNTIYF.

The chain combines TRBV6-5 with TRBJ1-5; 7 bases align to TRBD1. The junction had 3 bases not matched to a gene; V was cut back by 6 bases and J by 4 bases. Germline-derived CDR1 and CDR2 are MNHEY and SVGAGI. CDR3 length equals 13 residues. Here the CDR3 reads CASRRQGNQPQHF. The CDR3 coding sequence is TGTGCCAGCAGGCGACAGGGAAATCAGCCCCAGCATTTT.

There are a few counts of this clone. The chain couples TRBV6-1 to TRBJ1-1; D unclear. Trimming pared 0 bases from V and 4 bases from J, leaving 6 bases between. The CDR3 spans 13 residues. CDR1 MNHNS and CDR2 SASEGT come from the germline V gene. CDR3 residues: CASSEAMRTEAFF. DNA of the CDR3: TGTGCCAGCAGTGAAGCTATGCGCACTGAAGCTTTCTTT.

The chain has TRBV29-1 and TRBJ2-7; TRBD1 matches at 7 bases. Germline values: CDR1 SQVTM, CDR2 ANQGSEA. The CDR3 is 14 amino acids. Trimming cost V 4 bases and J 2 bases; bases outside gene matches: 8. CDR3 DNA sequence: TGCAGCGTTGGAAGGGACAGTGCAGCCTACGAGCAGTACTTC. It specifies CSVGRDSAAYEQYF.

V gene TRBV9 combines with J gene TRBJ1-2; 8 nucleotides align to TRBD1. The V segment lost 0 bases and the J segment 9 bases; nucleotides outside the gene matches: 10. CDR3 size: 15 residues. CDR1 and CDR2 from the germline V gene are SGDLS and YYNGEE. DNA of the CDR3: TGTGCCAGCAGCGTAGCCGACCCGACAGGGGTCCGCTACACCTTC. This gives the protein CASSVADPTGVRYTF.

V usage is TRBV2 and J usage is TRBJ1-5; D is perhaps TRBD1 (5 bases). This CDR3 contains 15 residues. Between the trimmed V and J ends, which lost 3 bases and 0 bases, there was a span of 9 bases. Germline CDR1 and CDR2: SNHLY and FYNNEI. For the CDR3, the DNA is TGTGCCAGCAGTGAGAAGGGGAATAGCAATCAGCCCCAGCATTTT. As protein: CASSEKGNSNQPQHF.

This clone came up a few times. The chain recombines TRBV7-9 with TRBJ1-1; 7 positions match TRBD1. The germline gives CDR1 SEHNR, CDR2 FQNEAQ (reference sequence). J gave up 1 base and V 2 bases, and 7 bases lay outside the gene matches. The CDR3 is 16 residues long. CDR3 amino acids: CASSLFGPGGNTEAFF. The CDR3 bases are TGTGCCAGCAGCTTATTTGGCCCAGGGGGGAACACTGAAGCTTTCTTT. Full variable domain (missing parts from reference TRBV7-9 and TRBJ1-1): DTGVSQNPRHKITKRGQNVTFRCDPISEHNRLYWYRQTLGQGPEFLTYFQNEAQLEKSRLLSDRFSAERPKGSFSTLEIQRTEQGDSAMYLCASSLFGPGGNTEAFFGQGTRLTVV.